This TCR beta chain was identified during a study of shared clonotypes between healthy human individuals. Every immunoSEQ plate was one replicate of a subset's evenly spread DNA. Profiling relied on immunoSEQ multiplex PCR, and the TCRdb table lists in-frame clones only, not all of them. Of roughly 2.1 million clones in the sample, about 92% were seen once. This clone was recorded once. The V gene end was trimmed by 5 bases and the J gene end by 0 bases; junction bases not matched to a gene: 13. Germline V gives CDR1 SEHNR, CDR2 FQNEAQ (reference sequence). There are 17 residues in the CDR3. Naivety among CD8 cells was defined by CD45RO negativity and positive CCR7 selection, thereby excluding terminally differentiated effector memory CD45RA+ cells.

The receptor was isolated from a man in his late teens or twenties in good health. Some clones in this sample may be carry-over from other donors' samples. The sequencing input was naive CD8+ T cells from PBMCs. The chain carries TRBV7-9 and TRBJ2-7, with 7 bases that match TRBD1. DNA for the CDR3: TGTGCCAGCAGCCACCGAGGGGGCCGCTCGAGCTCCTACGAGCAGTACTTC. Amino acid sequence: CASSHRGGRSSSYEQYF.